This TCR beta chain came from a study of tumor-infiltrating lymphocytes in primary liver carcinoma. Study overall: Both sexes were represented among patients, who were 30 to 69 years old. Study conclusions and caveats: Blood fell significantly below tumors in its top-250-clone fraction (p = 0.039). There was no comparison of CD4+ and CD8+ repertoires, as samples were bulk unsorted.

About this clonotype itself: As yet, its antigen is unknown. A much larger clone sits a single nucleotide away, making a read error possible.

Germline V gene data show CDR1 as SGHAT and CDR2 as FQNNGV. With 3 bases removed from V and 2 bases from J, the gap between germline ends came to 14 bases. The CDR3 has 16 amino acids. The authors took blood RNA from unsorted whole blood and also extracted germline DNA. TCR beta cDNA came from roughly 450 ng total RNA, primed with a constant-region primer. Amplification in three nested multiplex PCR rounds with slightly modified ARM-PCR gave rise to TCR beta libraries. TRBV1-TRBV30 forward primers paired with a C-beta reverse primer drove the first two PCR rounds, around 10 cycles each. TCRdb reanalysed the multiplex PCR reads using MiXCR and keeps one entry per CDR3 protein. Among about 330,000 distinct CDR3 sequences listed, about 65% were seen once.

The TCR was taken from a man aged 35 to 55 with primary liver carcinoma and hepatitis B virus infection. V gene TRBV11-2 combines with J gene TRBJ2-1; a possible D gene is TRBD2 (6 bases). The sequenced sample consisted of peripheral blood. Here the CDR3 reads CASSLGHAGTYNEQFF. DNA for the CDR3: TGTGCCAGCAGCTTGGGCCATGCGGGAACCTACAATGAGCAGTTCTTC.